These 3 T cell receptor beta chains originate from one sample sequenced in a study of monozygotic twins with inflammatory bowel disease. Reanalyzing the 5' RACE reads, TCRdb keeps one entry per CDR3 protein, without DNA. This sample's clone table lists 190,000 or so distinct CDR3 sequences. Sequenced material: blood. The receptors were sampled from a human donor with ulcerative colitis or Crohn's disease, or a healthy co-twin of an affected twin (not recorded which).

V usage is TRBV5-1 and J usage is TRBJ2-7; no DNA is available, so the TRBD2 call from TCRdb remains unchecked. The germline gives CDR1 SGHRS, CDR2 YFSETQ. This CDR3 has 13 residues. CDR3 protein: CASSPPATYEQYF.

V is TRBV20-1 and J is TRBJ2-2; the D call of TRBD1 rests on TCRdb alone, since no DNA is present to check it. This CDR3 region has 13 residues. CDR1 DFQATT and CDR2 SNEGSKA come from the germline V gene (reference sequence). The CDR3: CSARVRGAGELFF.

V gene TRBV20-1 combines with J gene TRBJ2-3. This CDR3 contains 13 residues. Germline V gene sequence: CDR1 DFQATT, CDR2 SNEGSKA (reference sequence). The CDR3 loop reads CSARTPVTDTQYF.